This T cell receptor (beta chain) emerged from a study of PD-1 blockade in classical Hodgkin lymphoma. Study-level information: A 3 mg/kg intravenous dose of nivolumab was received by patients every 2 weeks.

Generated by immunoSEQ multiplex PCR, the TCRdb table keeps only in-frame clones and is missing some. The data hold around 96,000 clones, with roughly 83% observed a single time. All trial patients relapsed after autologous stem cell transplantation. Points on this clone: Its antigen is unknown.

Study findings and constraints: There was a significant rise in CD4+ TCR diversity by C4D1, with no such rise for CD8+. Newly diagnosed patients were said to have less baseline TCR diversity than healthy donors did. For complete responders, baseline diversity was comparable to that of newly diagnosed patients.

Trimming removed 0 bases at V and 1 base at J, with 21 bases between. The CDR3 consists of 19 residues. The germline V gene encodes CDR1 MRHNA and CDR2 SNTAGT. The material was peripheral blood mononuclear cells (PBMCs), obtained at baseline. This chain uses TRBV6-4 with TRBJ1-1; D gene unclear. The clonotype comes from a human donor with classical Hodgkin lymphoma. CDR3: CASSDSSDRREVQNTEAFF. The DNA of the CDR3 is TGTGCCAGCAGTGACTCTAGCGATAGACGTGAGGTTCAGAACACTGAAGCTTTCTTT.